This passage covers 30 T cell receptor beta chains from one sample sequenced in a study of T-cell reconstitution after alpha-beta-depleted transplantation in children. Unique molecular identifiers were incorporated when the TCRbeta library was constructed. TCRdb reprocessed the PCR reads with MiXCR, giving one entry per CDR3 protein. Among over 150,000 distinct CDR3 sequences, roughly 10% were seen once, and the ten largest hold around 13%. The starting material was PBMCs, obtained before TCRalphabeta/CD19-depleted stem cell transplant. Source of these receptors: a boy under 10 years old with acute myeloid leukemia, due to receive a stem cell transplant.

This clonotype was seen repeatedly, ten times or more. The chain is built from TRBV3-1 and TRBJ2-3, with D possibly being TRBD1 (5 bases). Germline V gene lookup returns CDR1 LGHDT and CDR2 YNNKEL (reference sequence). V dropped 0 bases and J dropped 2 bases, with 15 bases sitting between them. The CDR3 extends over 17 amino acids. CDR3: CASSQDSVGATTDTQYF. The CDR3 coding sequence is TGTGCCAGCAGCCAAGATTCAGTAGGGGCTACCACAGATACGCAGTATTTT.

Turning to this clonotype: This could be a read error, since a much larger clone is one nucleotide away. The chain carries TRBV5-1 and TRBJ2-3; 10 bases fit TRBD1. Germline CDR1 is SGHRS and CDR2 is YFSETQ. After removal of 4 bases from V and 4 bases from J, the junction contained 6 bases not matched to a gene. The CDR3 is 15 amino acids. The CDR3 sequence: CASSIGDRGADTQYF. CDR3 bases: TGCGCCAGCAGCATCGGGGACAGGGGTGCAGATACGCAGTATTTT.

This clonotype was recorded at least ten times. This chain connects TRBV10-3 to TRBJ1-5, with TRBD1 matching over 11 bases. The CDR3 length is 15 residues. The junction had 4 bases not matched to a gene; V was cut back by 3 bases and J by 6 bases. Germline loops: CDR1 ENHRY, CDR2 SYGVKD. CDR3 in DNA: TGTGCCATCAGTGATGGTGGACAGGGGGCTCAGCCCCAGCATTTT. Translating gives CAISDGGQGAQPQHF.

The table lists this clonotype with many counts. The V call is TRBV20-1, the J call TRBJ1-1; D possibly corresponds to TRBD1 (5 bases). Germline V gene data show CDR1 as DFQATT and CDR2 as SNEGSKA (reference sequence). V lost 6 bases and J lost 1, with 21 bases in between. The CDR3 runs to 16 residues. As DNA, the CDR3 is TGCAGTGCCCGGTGGGTTGAGGGACTGCGGAACACTGAAGCTTTCTTT. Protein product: CSARWVEGLRNTEAFF.

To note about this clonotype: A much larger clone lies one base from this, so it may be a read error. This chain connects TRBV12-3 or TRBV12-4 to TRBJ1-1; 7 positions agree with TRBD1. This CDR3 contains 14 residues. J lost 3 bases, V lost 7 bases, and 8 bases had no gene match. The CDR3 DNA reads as TGTGCCAGCACCCCTTCAGGGGGGGACACTGAAGCTTTCTTT. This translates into CASTPSGGDTEAFF.

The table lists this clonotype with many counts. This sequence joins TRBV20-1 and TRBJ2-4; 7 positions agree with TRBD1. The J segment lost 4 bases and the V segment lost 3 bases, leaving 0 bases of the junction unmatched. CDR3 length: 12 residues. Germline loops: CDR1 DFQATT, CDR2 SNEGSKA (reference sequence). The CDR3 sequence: CSARDRKNIQYF. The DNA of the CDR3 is TGCAGTGCTAGGGACAGGAAAAACATTCAGTACTTC.

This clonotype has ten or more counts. The CDR3 nucleotides read TGTGCCGGTCAGACGGATGTTAATTCACCCCTCCACTTT. This codes for CAGQTDVNSPLHF. J is TRBJ1-6 and V is TRBV6-1; D is unresolved. CDR3 length: 13 residues. Trimming stripped 11 bases from V and 6 bases from J, with 14 bases between. Germline lookup yields CDR1 MNHNS and CDR2 SASEGT.

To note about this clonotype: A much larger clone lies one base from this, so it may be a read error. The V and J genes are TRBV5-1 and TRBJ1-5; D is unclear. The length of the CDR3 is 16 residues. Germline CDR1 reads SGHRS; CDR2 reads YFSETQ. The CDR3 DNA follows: TGCACCAGCAGCTTGCTCCCGGGGAATAGCAATCAGCCCCAGCATTTT. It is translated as CTSSLLPGNSNQPQHF.

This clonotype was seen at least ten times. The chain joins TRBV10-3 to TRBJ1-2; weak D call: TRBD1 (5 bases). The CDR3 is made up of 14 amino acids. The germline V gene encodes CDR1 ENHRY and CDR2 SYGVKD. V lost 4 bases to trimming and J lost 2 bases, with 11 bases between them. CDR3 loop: CAISATTVNYGYTF. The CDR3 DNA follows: TGTGCCATCAGTGCTACGACAGTGAACTATGGCTACACCTTC.

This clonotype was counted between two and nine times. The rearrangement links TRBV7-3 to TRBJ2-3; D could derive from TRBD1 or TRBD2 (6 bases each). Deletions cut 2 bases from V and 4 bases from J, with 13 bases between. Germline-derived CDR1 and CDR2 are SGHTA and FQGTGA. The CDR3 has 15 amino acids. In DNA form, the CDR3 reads TGTGCCAGCAGCTTAGTGGGGGGCAGGGCAGATACGCAGTATTTT. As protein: CASSLVGGRADTQYF. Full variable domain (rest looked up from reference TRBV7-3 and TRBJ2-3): GAGVSQTPSNKVTEKGKYVELRCDPISGHTALYWYRQSLGQGPEFLIYFQGTGAADDSGLPNDRFFAVRPEGSVSTLKIQRTERGDSAVYLCASSLVGGRADTQYFGPGTRLTVL.

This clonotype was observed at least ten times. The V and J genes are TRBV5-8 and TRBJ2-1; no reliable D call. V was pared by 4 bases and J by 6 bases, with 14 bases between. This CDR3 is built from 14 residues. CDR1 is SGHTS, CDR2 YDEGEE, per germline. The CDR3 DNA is TGTGCCAGCAGCCCGTTACTAAAGGGCAATGAGCAGTTCTTC. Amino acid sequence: CASSPLLKGNEQFF.

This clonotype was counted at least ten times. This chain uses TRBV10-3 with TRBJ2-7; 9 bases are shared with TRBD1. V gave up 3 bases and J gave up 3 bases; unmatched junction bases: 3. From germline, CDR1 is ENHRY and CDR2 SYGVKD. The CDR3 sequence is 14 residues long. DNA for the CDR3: TGTGCCATCAGTGAACAGGGGGCCCACTACGAGCAGTACTTC. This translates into CAISEQGAHYEQYF.

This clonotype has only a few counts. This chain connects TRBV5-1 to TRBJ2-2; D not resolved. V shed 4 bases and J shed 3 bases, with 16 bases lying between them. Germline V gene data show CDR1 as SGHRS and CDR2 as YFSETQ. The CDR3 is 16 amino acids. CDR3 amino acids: CASSLEPGAYTGELFF. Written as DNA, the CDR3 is TGCGCCAGCAGCCTTGAACCGGGCGCTTACACCGGGGAGCTGTTTTTT.

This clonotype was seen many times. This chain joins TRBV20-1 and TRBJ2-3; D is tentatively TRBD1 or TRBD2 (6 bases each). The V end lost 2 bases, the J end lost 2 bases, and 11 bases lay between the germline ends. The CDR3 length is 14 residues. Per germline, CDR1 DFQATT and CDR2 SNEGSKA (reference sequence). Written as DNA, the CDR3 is TGCAGTGCTAGAAAGGGGGGTTCCACAGATACGCAGTATTTT. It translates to CSARKGGSTDTQYF.

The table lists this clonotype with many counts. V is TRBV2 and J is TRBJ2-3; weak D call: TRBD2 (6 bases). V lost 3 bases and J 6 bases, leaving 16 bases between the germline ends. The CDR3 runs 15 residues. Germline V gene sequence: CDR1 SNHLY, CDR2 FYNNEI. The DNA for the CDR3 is TGTGCCAGCAGTGATCAACTAGGAGGGCGTGATACGCAGTATTTT. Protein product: CASSDQLGGRDTQYF. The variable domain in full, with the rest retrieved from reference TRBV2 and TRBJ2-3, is EPEVTQTPSHQVTQMGQEVILRCVPISNHLYFYWYRQILGQKVEFLVSFYNNEISEKSEIFDDQFSVERPDGSNFTLKIRSTKLEDSAMYFCASSDQLGGRDTQYFGPGTRLTVL.

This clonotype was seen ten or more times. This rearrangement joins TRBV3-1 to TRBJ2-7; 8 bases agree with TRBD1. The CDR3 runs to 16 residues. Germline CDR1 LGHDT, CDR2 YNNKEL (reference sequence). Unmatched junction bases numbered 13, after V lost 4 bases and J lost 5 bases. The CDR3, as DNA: TGTGCCAGCAGCCGGGAGTTAGGACAGGGTCGCCACGAGCAGTACTTC. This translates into CASSRELGQGRHEQYF.

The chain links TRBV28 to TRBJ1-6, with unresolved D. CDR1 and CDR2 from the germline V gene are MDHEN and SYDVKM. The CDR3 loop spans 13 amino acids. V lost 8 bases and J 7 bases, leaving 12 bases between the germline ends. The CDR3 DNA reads TGTGCCAGCTCAGACCTCTTCAATTCACCCCTCCACTTT. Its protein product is CASSDLFNSPLHF.

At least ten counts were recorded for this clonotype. The CDR3 reads CASSLQPGAYGYTF. DNA of the CDR3: TGTGCCAGCAGCTTACAGCCAGGGGCCTATGGCTACACCTTC. V usage is TRBV7-3 and J usage is TRBJ1-2; D is possibly TRBD1 (6 bases). The CDR3 is made up of 14 amino acids. Between the trimmed V and J ends, which lost 2 bases and 4 bases, there was a span of 11 bases. Germline V gene sequence: CDR1 SGHTA, CDR2 FQGTGA.

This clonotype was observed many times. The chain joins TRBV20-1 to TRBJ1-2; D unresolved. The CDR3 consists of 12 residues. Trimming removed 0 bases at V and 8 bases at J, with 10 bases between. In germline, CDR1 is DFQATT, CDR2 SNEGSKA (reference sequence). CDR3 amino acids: CSARERTGGYTF. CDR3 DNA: TGCAGTGCTAGAGAGAGGACGGGGGGCTACACCTTC.

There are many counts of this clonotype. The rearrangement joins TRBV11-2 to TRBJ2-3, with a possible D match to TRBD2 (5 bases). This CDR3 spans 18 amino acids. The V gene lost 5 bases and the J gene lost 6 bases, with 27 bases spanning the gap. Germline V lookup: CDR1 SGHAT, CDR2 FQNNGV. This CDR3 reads CASSPSSYAHLSMDTQYF. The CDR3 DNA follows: TGTGCCAGCAGCCCTAGCTCCTACGCCCACTTGAGTATGGATACGCAGTATTTT.

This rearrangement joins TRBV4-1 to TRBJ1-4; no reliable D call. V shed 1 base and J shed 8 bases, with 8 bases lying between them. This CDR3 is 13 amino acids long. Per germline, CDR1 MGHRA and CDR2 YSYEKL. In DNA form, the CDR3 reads TGCGCCAGCAGCCAAGTGTTCCTAGAAAAACTGTTTTTT. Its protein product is CASSQVFLEKLFF.

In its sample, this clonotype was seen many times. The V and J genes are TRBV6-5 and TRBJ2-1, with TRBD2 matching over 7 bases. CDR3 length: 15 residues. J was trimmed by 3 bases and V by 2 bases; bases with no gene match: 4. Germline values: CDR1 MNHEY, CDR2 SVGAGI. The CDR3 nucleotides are TGTGCCAGCAGTTACGGGGGGGAACTCTACAATGAGCAGTTCTTC. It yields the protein CASSYGGELYNEQFF.

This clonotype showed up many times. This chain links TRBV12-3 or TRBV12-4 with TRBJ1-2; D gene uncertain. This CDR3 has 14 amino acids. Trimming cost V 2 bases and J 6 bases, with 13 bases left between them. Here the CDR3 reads CASSLRRIWDGYTF. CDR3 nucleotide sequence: TGTGCCAGCAGTTTACGTCGGATCTGGGATGGCTACACCTTC.

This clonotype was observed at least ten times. The CDR3 nucleotides are TGCGCCAGCAGCCTGAGTCCCTCGGGACTAGCGGGCAATGAGCAGTTCTTC. This gives the protein CASSLSPSGLAGNEQFF. The rearrangement joins TRBV5-1 to TRBJ2-1; 12 bases are a match to TRBD2. The length of the CDR3 is 17 residues. CDR1 SGHRS and CDR2 YFSETQ come from the germline V gene. The trim removed 4 bases at V and 6 bases at J, leaving 11 bases unmatched.

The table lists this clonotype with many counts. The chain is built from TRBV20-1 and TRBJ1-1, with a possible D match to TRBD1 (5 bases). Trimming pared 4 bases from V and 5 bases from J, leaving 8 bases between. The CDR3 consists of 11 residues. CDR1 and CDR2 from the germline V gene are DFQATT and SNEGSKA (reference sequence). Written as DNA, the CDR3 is TGCAGTGCTATCTGGGGGACTGAAGCTTTCTTT. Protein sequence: CSAIWGTEAFF.

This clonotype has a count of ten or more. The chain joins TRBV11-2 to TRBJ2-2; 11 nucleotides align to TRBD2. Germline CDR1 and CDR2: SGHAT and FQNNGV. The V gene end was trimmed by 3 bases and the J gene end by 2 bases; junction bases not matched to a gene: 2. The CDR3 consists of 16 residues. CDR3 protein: CASSFGTSGNTGELFF. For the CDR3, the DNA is TGTGCCAGCAGCTTCGGGACTAGCGGTAACACCGGGGAGCTGTTTTTT.

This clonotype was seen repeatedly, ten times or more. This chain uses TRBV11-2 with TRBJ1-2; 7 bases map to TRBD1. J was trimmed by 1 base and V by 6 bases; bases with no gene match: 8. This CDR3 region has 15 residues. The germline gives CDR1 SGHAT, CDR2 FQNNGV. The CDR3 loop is CASRKPGQINYGYTF. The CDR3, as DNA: TGTGCCAGCAGGAAACCGGGACAGATTAACTATGGCTACACCTTC.

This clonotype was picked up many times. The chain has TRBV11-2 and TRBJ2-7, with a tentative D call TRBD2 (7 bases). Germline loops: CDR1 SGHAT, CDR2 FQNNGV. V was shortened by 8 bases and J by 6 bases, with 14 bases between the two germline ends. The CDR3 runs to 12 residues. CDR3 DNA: TGTGCCAGCCTTGGGGGGGCCTTCGAGCAGTACTTC. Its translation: CASLGGAFEQYF.

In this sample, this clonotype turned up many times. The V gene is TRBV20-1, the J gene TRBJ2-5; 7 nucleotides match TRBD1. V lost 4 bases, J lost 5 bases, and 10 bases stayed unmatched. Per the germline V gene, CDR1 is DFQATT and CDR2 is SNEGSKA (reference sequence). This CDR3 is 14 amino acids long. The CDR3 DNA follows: TGCAGTGCTACCCTGACAGGGATCATCGAGACCCAGTACTTC. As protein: CSATLTGIIETQYF.

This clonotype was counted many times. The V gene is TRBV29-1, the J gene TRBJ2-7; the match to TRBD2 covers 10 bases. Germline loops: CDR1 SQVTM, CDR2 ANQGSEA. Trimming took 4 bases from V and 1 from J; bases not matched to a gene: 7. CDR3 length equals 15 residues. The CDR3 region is CSVVSLAGVSYEQYF. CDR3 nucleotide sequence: TGCAGCGTTGTGTCCCTAGCGGGAGTTTCCTACGAGCAGTACTTC.